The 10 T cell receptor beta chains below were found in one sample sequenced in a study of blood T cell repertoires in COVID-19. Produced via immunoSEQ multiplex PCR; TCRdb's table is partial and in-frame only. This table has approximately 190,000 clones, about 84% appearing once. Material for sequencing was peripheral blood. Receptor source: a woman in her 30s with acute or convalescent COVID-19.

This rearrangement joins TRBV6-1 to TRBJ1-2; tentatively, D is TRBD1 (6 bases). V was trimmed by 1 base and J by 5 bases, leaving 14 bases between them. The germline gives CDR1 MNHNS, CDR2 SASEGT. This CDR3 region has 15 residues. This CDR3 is CASSEEGGGRYGYTF. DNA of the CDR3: TGTGCCAGCAGTGAAGAAGGGGGAGGGAGGTATGGCTACACCTTC.

The CDR3 coding sequence is TGTGCCAGCAGCTACTGGGGGGCCCAGCATTTT. Its protein product is CASSYWGAQHF. J is TRBJ1-5 and V is TRBV28; D is perhaps TRBD1 (5 bases). CDR1 is MDHEN, CDR2 SYDVKM, per germline. The CDR3 covers 11 residues. Trimming left V 6 bases short and J 11 bases short, with 11 bases between. The full variable domain, its missing parts supplied by reference TRBV28 and TRBJ1-5, is DVKVTQSSRYLVKRTGEKVFLECVQDMDHENMFWYRQDPGLGLRLIYFSYDVKMKEKGDIPEGYSVSREKKERFSLILESASTNQTSMYLCASSYWGAQHFGDGTRLSIL.

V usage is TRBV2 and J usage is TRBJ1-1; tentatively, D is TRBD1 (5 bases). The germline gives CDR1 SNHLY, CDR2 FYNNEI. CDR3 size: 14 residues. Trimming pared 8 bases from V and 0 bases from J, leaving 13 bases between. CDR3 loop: CASRQGTLNTEAFF. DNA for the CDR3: TGTGCCAGCCGCCAGGGCACTTTGAACACTGAAGCTTTCTTT.

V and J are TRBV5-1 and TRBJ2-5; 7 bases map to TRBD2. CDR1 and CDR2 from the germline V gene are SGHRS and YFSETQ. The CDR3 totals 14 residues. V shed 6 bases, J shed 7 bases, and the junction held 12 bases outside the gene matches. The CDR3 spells CASKGEAGSRTQYF. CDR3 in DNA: TGCGCCAGCAAGGGAGAAGCGGGATCTAGGACCCAGTACTTC.

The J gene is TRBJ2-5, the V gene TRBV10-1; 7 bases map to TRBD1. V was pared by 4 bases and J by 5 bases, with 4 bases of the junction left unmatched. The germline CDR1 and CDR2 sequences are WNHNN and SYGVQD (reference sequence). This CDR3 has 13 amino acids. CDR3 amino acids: CASSGGGAETQYF. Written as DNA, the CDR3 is TGCGCCAGCAGTGGAGGGGGCGCGGAGACCCAGTACTTC.

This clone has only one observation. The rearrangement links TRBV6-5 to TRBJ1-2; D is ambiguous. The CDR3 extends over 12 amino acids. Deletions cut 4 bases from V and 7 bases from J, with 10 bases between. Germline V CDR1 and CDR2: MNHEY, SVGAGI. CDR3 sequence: CASSSWEGGYTF. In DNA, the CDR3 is TGTGCCAGCAGTTCTTGGGAGGGTGGCTACACCTTC.

In DNA form, the CDR3 reads TGTGCCAGCAGTGAGGCGGCGGGAGGGCGCACAGATACGCAGTATTTT. Translating gives CASSEAAGGRTDTQYF. J is TRBJ2-3 and V is TRBV2, with 9 bases aligning to TRBD2. CDR3 length: 16 residues. Germline loops: CDR1 SNHLY, CDR2 FYNNEI. V dropped 3 bases and J dropped 1; count of bases not matched to a gene: 5. Combining the CDR3 with reference TRBV2 and TRBJ2-3 gives the whole variable domain EPEVTQTPSHQVTQMGQEVILRCVPISNHLYFYWYRQILGQKVEFLVSFYNNEISEKSEIFDDQFSVERPDGSNFTLKIRSTKLEDSAMYFCASSEAAGGRTDTQYFGPGTRLTVL.

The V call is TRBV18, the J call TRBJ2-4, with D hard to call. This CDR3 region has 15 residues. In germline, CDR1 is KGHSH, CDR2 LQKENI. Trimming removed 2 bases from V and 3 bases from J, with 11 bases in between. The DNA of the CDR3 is TGTGCCAGCTCACCAGGTGAGATTGGCAAAAACATTCAGTACTTC. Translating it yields CASSPGEIGKNIQYF.

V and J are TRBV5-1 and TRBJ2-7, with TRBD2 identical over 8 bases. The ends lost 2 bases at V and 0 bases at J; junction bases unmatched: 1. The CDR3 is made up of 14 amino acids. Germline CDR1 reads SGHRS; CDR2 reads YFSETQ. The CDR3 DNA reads TGCGCCAGCAGCTTTAGCGGGACCTCCTACGAGCAGTACTTC. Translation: CASSFSGTSYEQYF.

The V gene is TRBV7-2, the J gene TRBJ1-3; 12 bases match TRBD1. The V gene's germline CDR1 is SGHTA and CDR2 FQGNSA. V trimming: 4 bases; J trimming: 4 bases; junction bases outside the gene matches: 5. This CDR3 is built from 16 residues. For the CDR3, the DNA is TGTGCCAGCAGCTCGGGACAGGGGGCGCCGGGAAACACCATATATTTT. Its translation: CASSSGQGAPGNTIYF.